Following are 13 T cell receptor beta chains from one sample sequenced in a study of PD-L1 blockade in urothelial cancer. The time point here: peripheral blood 6 weeks after treatment start. Measured with immunoSEQ multiplex PCR; TCRdb has only the in-frame clones, and not every one. The sample lists around 110,000 clones, 85% to 95% occurring once. Sequencing was performed on PBMCs, taken around atezolizumab (anti-PD-L1) treatment. Receptor source: a man between 60 and 70 years old with urothelial cancer.

V gene TRBV11-2 combines with J gene TRBJ1-2; D may be TRBD1 (6 bases). Per the germline V gene, CDR1 is SGHAT and CDR2 is FQNNGV. The CDR3 runs 13 residues. The V and J ends lost 1 base and 8 bases respectively, with 11 bases between them. CDR3 nucleotides: TGTGCCAGCAGCTTAGGCAGGGGTGAAGGCTACACCTTC. This sequence encodes CASSLGRGEGYTF. The full variable domain, in which reference TRBV11-2 and TRBJ1-2 provide the parts outside the CDR3, is EAGVAQSPRYKIIEKRQSVAFWCNPISGHATLYWYQQILGQGPKLLIQFQNNGVVDDSQLPKDRFSAERLKGVDSTLKIQPAKLEDSAVYLCASSLGRGEGYTFGSGTRLTVV.

The chain employs TRBV30 and TRBJ2-7; D gene unclear. Trimming left V 3 bases short and J 0 bases short, with 9 bases between. The CDR3 runs 13 residues. Per germline, CDR1 GTSNPN and CDR2 SVGIG (reference sequence). CDR3 residues: CAWSTFSSYEQYF. CDR3 in DNA: TGTGCCTGGAGCACTTTCTCCTCCTACGAGCAGTACTTC.

The chain joins TRBV7-9 to TRBJ2-3, with 8 bases fitting TRBD1. This CDR3 region has 15 residues. From germline, CDR1 is SEHNR and CDR2 FQNEAQ (reference sequence). Losses at the gene ends were 0 bases for V and 2 bases for J; bases not matched to a gene: 1. This chain's CDR3 is CASSLAGQVTDTQYF. The CDR3 DNA is TGTGCCAGCAGCTTAGCGGGACAGGTCACAGATACGCAGTATTTT.

The genes are TRBV28 and TRBJ2-7, with 11 nucleotides matching TRBD2. The germline V gene has CDR1 MDHEN and CDR2 SYDVKM. This CDR3 spans 14 amino acids. The junction had 9 bases not matched to a gene; V was cut back by 8 bases and J by 6 bases. As DNA, the CDR3 is TGTGCCAGCCGCCGACTAGCGGGGTTCGGCGAGCAGTACTTC. It specifies CASRRLAGFGEQYF. Looking up the rest from reference TRBV28 and TRBJ2-7 gives the full variable domain: DVKVTQSSRYLVKRTGEKVFLECVQDMDHENMFWYRQDPGLGLRLIYFSYDVKMKEKGDIPEGYSVSREKKERFSLILESASTNQTSMYLCASRRLAGFGEQYFGPGTRLTVT.

The sample holds one count of this clone. J is TRBJ1-6 and V is TRBV27; D ambiguous. Germline V lookup: CDR1 MNHEY, CDR2 SMNVEV (reference sequence). The CDR3 loop spans 14 amino acids. The V and J ends lost 8 bases and 4 bases respectively, with 12 bases between them. CDR3 sequence reads: CASRAEIYNSPLHF. CDR3 nucleotide sequence: TGTGCCAGCCGAGCCGAAATATATAATTCACCCCTCCACTTT.

Regarding this clone: The CDR3 ends on some other residue instead of the conserved phenylalanine or tryptophan, so this is likely a read error. The DNA is left out, because the CDR3 cannot be placed on it with certainty; the CDR3 is given as TCRdb lists it. CDR3 residues: CASSSDRESIQSFY. The chain couples TRBV5-4 to TRBJ1-2; the table's D call of TRBD1 was not tested on the DNA. Germline CDR1 is SGHNT and CDR2 is YYREEE (reference sequence). The CDR3 has 14 amino acids, counting both end residues.

The chain couples TRBV9 to TRBJ2-1; 7 bases are shared with TRBD1. The CDR3 spans 15 residues. The germline V gene encodes CDR1 SGDLS and CDR2 YYNGEE. V gave up 9 bases and J gave up 0 bases; unmatched junction bases: 9. The CDR3 here is CATSQGDLSYNEQFF. DNA of the CDR3: TGTGCCACGAGCCAGGGGGACCTCTCCTACAATGAGCAGTTCTTC.

The J gene is TRBJ2-3, the V gene TRBV5-1, with 10 bases aligning to TRBD2. This CDR3 is 15 amino acids long. Germline CDR1 reads SGHRS; CDR2 reads YFSETQ. V shed 1 base, J shed 5 bases, and the junction held 4 bases outside the gene matches. CDR3: CASSLIAGGEDTQYF. In nucleotides, the CDR3 is TGCGCCAGCAGCTTGATAGCGGGAGGAGAAGATACGCAGTATTTT.

V gene TRBV28 combines with J gene TRBJ2-7; 7 bases align to TRBD1. The CDR3 is 15 amino acids. The V segment lost 4 bases and the J segment 2 bases; nucleotides outside the gene matches: 8. Germline loops: CDR1 MDHEN, CDR2 SYDVKM. CDR3 sequence reads: CASSSQRDSTYEQYF. CDR3 DNA: TGTGCCAGCAGTTCCCAACGGGACAGCACCTACGAGCAGTACTTC.

The gene calls are TRBV6-5 and TRBJ1-1; weak D call: TRBD1 (6 bases). With 6 bases removed from V and 1 base from J, the gap between germline ends came to 9 bases. This CDR3 is 13 amino acids long. Germline values: CDR1 MNHEY, CDR2 SVGAGI. The CDR3, as DNA: TGTGCCAGCAGACTGGGACAGAACACTGAAGCTTTCTTT. Protein sequence: CASRLGQNTEAFF.

The chain combines TRBV5-1 with TRBJ2-5, with TRBD2 matching over 7 bases. The CDR3 has 14 amino acids. Per the germline V gene, CDR1 is SGHRS and CDR2 is YFSETQ. V shed 4 bases and J 5 bases; nucleotides not matched to a gene: 8. Here the CDR3 DNA reads TGCGCCAGCAGCCTACTGGGGGGGACTGAGACCCAGTACTTC. Translating gives CASSLLGGTETQYF.

The chain is built from TRBV30 and TRBJ1-3; 11 bases align to TRBD1. This CDR3 has 14 amino acids. The germline CDR1 and CDR2 sequences are GTSNPN and SVGIG (reference sequence). The V segment lost 3 bases and the J segment 5 bases; nucleotides outside the gene matches: 3. The CDR3: CAWRDRGLRNTIYF. CDR3 DNA: TGTGCCTGGAGGGACAGGGGGCTGAGAAACACCATATATTTT. The full variable domain, with the rest looked up from reference TRBV30 and TRBJ1-3, is SQTIHQWPATLVQPVGSPLSLECTVEGTSNPNLYWYRQAAGRGLQLLFYSVGIGQISSEVPQNLSASRPQDRQFILSSKKLLLSDSGFYLCAWRDRGLRNTIYFGEGSWLTVV.

The chain is built from TRBV6-5 and TRBJ2-1; 10 positions match TRBD2. The CDR3 is 14 residues long. V trimming: 7 bases; J trimming: 8 bases; junction bases outside the gene matches: 8. CDR1 is MNHEY and CDR2 is SVGAGI in the germline V gene. CDR3 in DNA: TGTGCCAGCAACATAGCGGGGGGTCAGGATGAGCAGTTCTTC. Amino acids: CASNIAGGQDEQFF.